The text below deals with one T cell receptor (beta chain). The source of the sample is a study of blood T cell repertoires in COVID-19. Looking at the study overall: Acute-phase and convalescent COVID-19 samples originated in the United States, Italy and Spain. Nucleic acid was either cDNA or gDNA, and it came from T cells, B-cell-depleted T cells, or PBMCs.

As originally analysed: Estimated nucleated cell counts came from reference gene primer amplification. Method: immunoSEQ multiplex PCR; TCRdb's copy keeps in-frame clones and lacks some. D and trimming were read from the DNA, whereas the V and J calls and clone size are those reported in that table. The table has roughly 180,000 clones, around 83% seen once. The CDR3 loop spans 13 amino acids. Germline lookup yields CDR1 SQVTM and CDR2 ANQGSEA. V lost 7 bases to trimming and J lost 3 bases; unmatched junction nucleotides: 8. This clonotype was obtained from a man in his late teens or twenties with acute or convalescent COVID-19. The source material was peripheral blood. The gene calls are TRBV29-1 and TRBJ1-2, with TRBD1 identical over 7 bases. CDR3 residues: CSGLGGTDYGYTF. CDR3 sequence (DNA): TGCAGCGGCTTGGGTGGGACAGACTATGGCTACACCTTC. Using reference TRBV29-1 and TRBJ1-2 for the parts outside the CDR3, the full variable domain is SAVISQKPSRDICQRGTSLTIQCQVDSQVTMMFWYRQQPGQSLTLIATANQGSEATYESGFVIDKFPISRPNLTFSTLTVSNMSPEDSSIYLCSGLGGTDYGYTFGSGTRLTVV.